This T cell receptor (beta chain) was retrieved from a study of cytomegalovirus exposure and HLA in healthy donors. About the research overall: Out of 150 million to 200 million T cells, an earlier analysis found 117 million unique TCR beta sequences in total. When 398 donors were genotyped, more than 70% of them were found to fall in the Caucasian-associated ancestry cluster.

Study results and limitations: Cytomegalovirus association was listed for about 150 TCR beta chains. The authors considered a cluster of highly shared sequence variants likely to be a sequencing artifact.

The germline V and J ends were trimmed by 2 bases and 2 bases, with 3 bases remaining between them. CDR3 length equals 12 residues. In germline, CDR1 is MDHEN, CDR2 SYDVKM. The PCR ran on 60 Vbeta and 13 Jbeta primers. Clones were sequenced by immunoSEQ multiplex PCR, and TCRdb holds only the in-frame ones, with some missing. Of 140,000 to 150,000 clones in the sample, around 78% were seen once. This clone was observed a handful of times. Antigen: not known. Other DNA sequences within the sample encode an identical CDR3. This clonotype was sampled from a man aged 40-55 years in good health and CMV-seropositive. The chain combines TRBV28 with TRBJ1-2, with D uncertain. Material for sequencing was PBMCs. The CDR3: CASSLLNYGYTF. The CDR3 DNA follows: TGTGCCAGCAGTTTACTGAACTATGGCTACACCTTC.